This T cell receptor (beta chain) was documented in a study of T cell responses to AZD1222 COVID-19 vaccine. This CDR3 has 13 amino acids. V was shortened by 2 bases and J by 5 bases, with 9 bases between the two germline ends. CDR1 and CDR2 (germline): LNHDA, SQIVND (reference sequence). Repertoires were generated with immunoSEQ multiplex PCR, while TCRdb's copy carries only in-frame clones and drops some. The repertoire holds roughly 100,000 clones, with over 75% as singletons. The specimen comprised peripheral blood, sampled on day 0 of AZD1222 vaccination. This TCR derives from an adult in good health. The J gene is TRBJ1-1, the V gene TRBV19; D uncertain. The CDR3 loop is CASSIQAYTEAFF. The CDR3 DNA reads as TGTGCCAGTAGTATACAGGCGTATACTGAAGCTTTCTTT. The full variable domain, with the rest looked up from reference TRBV19 and TRBJ1-1, is DGGITQSPKYLFRKEGQNVTLSCEQNLNHDAMYWYRQDPGQGLRLIYYSQIVNDFQKGDIAEGYSVSREKKESFPLTVTSAQKNPTAFYLCASSIQAYTEAFFGQGTRLTVV.